Included here is one TCR beta chain sequence, with context. With 3 bases removed from V and 1 base from J, the gap between germline ends came to 9 bases. The germline gives CDR1 GTSNPN, CDR2 SVGIG (reference sequence). The CDR3 runs 14 residues. The data belong to a study of blood T cell repertoires in COVID-19. Study details: The United States, Italy and Spain supplied acute and convalescent COVID-19 samples. PBMCs, B-cell-depleted T cells, or T cells were the source of the cDNA or gDNA that made up the material.

In the original analysis: How many nucleated cells were present was estimated from reference gene primer amplification. Using immunoSEQ multiplex PCR, the repertoire was profiled, and TCRdb retains in-frame clones only, with some absent. The DNA was the basis for D and trimming; V, J and clone size are from that table. Of around 83,000 clones in the sample, roughly 86% were seen once. The chain is built from TRBV30 and TRBJ2-2; D call uncertain. The TCR comes from a man older than 75 with active or convalescent COVID-19. The specimen was peripheral blood. CDR3 amino acids: CAWSSQLNTGELFF. CDR3 in DNA: TGTGCCTGGAGCTCACAATTGAACACCGGGGAGCTGTTTTTT.